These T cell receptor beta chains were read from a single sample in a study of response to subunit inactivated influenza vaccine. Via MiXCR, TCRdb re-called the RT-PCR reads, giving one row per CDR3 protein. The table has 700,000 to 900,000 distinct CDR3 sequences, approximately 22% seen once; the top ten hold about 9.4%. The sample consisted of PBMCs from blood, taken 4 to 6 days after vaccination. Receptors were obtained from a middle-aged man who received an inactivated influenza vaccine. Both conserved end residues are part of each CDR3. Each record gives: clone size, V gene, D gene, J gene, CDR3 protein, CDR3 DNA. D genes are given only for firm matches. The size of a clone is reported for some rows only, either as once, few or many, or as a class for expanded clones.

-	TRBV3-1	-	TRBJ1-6	CASSQETSHNSPLHF	TGTGCCAGCAGCCAAGAGACATCCCATAATTCACCCCTCCACTTT
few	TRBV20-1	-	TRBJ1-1	CSARVGQPNTEAFF	TGCAGTGCTAGAGTTGGTCAGCCAAACACTGAAGCTTTCTTT
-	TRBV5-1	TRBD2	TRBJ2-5	CASSPQGGKETQYF	TGCGCCAGCAGCCCCCAGGGAGGGAAAGAGACCCAGTACTTC
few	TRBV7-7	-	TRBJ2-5	CASSWAGQETQYF	TGTGCCAGCAGCTGGGCAGGTCAAGAGACCCAGTACTTC
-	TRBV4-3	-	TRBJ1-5	CASSQEVQAPGQPQHF	TGCGCCAGCAGCCAAGAGGTCCAGGCCCCTGGGCAGCCCCAGCATTTT
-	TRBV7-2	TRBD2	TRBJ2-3	CASRGLAGGNTDTQYF	TGTGCCAGCAGAGGACTAGCGGGGGGGAACACAGATACGCAGTATTTT
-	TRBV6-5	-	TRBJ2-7	CASSYSPASYEQYF	TGTGCCAGCAGTTACTCACCAGCTTCCTACGAGCAGTACTTC
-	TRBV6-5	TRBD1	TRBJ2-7	CASSYAGTGGYEQYF	TGTGCCAGCAGTTACGCCGGGACAGGGGGCTACGAGCAGTACTTC
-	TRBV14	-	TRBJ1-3	CASSQGSSFGNTIYF	TGTGCCAGCAGCCAAGGGTCGTCGTTCGGGAACACCATATATTTT
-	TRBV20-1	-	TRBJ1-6	CSAGSGGNSPLHF	TGCAGTGCGGGTTCGGGGGGTAATTCACCCCTCCACTTT
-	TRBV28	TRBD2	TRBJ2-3	CASSLSRGRAVTDTQYF	TGTGCCAGCAGTTTAAGTCGCGGGAGGGCTGTCACAGATACGCAGTATTTT
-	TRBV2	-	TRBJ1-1	CASSESVNTEAFF	TGTGCCAGCAGTGAATCTGTGAACACTGAAGCTTTCTTT
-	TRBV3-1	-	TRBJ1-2	CASSSRDNYGYTF	TGTGCCAGCAGCTCCCGGGACAACTATGGCTACACCTTC
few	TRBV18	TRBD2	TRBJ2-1	CASSWAGTSGNEQFF	TGTGCCAGCTCGTGGGCCGGGACTAGCGGCAATGAGCAGTTCTTC
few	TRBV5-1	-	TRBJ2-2	CASSWQNTGELFF	TGCGCCAGCAGTTGGCAGAACACCGGGGAGCTGTTTTTT
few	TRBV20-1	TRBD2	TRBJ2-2	CSAWETHSGRAPGELFF	TGCAGTGCGTGGGAGACACATAGCGGGAGGGCCCCCGGGGAGCTGTTTTTT
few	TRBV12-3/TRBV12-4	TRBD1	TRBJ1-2	CASSSGTAMEVF	TGTGCCAGCAGTTCCGGGACAGCCATGGAAGTCTTC
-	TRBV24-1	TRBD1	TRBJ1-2	CATSDPTGGCTF	TGTGCCACCAGTGATCCAACAGGGGGATGCACCTTC
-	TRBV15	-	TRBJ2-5	CATSRDFGHMFEETQYF	TGTGCCACCAGCAGAGATTTCGGGCACATGTTCGAAGAGACCCAGTACTTC
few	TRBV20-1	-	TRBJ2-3	CSAREFTPSTDTQYF	TGCAGTGCTAGAGAGTTTACGCCTAGCACAGATACGCAGTATTTT
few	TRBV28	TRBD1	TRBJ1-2	CASTQFSQGADGYTF	TGTGCCAGCACTCAATTCTCCCAGGGGGCTGATGGCTACACCTTC
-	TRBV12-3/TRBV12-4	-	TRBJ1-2	CASSLGDPESYGYTF	TGTGCCAGCAGTTTAGGAGATCCAGAATCCTATGGCTACACCTTC
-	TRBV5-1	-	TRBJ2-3	CASSRSGGRADTQYF	TGCGCCAGCAGCCGTAGTGGGGGTCGGGCAGATACGCAGTATTTT
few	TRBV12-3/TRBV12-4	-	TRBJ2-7	CASSTVIGDEQYF	TGTGCCAGCAGTACCGTAATTGGGGACGAGCAGTACTTC
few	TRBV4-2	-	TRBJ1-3	CASSPPDTTGNTIYF	TGTGCCAGCAGCCCGCCGGACACGACTGGAAACACCATATATTTT
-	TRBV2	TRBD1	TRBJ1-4	CASQGQANEKLFF	TGTGCCAGCCAGGGACAGGCTAATGAAAAACTGTTTTTT
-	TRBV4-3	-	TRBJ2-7	CASSQALANGRMSYEQYF	TGCGCCAGCAGCCAAGCCTTGGCTAATGGGAGGATGTCCTACGAGCAGTACTTC
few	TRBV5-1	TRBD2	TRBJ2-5	CASSTGLAGGPETQYF	TGCGCCAGCAGCACTGGACTAGCGGGAGGGCCTGAGACCCAGTACTTC
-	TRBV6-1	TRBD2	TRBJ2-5	CASSPHTRGGWETQYF	TGTGCCAGCAGCCCCCATACTCGCGGGGGTTGGGAGACCCAGTACTTC
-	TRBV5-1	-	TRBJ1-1	CASSRDTGNTEAFF	TGCGCCAGCAGCCGGGACACGGGGAACACTGAAGCTTTCTTT
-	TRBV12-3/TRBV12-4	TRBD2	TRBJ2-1	CASSFYGGGYNEQFF	TGTGCCAGCAGTTTTTATGGCGGGGGGTACAATGAGCAGTTCTTC
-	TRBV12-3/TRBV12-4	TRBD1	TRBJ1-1	CASRKQGMNTEAFF	TGTGCCAGCAGAAAACAGGGGATGAACACTGAAGCTTTCTTT
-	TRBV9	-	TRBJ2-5	CASSVLAEYQETQYF	TGTGCCAGCAGCGTGTTAGCGGAGTACCAAGAGACCCAGTACTTC
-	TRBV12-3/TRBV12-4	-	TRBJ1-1	CASAVGNTEAFF	TGTGCCTCGGCGGTAGGGAACACTGAAGCTTTCTTT
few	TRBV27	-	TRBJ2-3	CASSLSRATGSTDTQYF	TGTGCCAGCAGTTTATCTAGGGCTACCGGCAGCACAGATACGCAGTATTTT
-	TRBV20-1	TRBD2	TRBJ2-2	CSAARGLGTGELFF	TGCAGTGCAGCGCGGGGGTTGGGCACCGGGGAGCTGTTTTTT
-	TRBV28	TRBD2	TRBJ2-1	CASSPSSGGFYNEQFF	TGTGCCAGCAGTCCGTCTAGCGGGGGGTTTTACAATGAGCAGTTCTTC
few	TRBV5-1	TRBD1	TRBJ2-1	CASSSATGVGEQFF	TGCGCCAGCAGCAGCGCGACAGGGGTGGGTGAGCAGTTCTTC
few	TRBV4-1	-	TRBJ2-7	CASSQEERDYEQYF	TGCGCCAGCAGCCAAGAGGAAAGGGACTACGAGCAGTACTTC
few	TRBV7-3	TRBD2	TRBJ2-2	CASSLTAGELSTGELFF	TGTGCCAGCAGCTTAACGGCGGGGGAGTTGTCCACCGGGGAGCTGTTTTTT
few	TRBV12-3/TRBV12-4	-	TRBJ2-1	CASRPPDDNEQFF	TGTGCCAGCAGGCCCCCCGATGACAATGAGCAGTTCTTC
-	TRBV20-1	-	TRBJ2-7	CSAPDPKSSYEQYF	TGCAGTGCCCCGGACCCCAAGAGCTCCTACGAGCAGTACTTC
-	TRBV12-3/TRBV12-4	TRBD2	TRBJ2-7	CASSLLAGGQYF	TGTGCCAGCAGCCTACTAGCGGGAGGGCAGTACTTC
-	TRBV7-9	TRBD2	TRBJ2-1	CASNLAGGNSYNEQFF	TGTGCCAGCAACCTAGCGGGGGGTAACTCCTACAATGAGCAGTTCTTC
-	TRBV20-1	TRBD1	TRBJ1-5	CSARVETGARHLEEPQHF	TGCAGTGCTAGAGTTGAGACAGGGGCCAGACACCTCGAGGAGCCCCAGCATTTT
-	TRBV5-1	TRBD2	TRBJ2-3	CASSLFLGGASTDTQYF	TGCGCCAGCAGCTTGTTTTTGGGAGGGGCTTCCACAGATACGCAGTATTTT
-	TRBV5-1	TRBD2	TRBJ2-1	CATKLAGVYNEQFF	TGCGCCACCAAACTAGCGGGAGTGTACAATGAGCAGTTCTTC
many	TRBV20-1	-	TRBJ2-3	CSANWKGADTQYF	TGCAGTGCTAACTGGAAAGGGGCAGATACGCAGTATTTT
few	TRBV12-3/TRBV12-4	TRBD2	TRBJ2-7	CASSWGGEGYEQYF	TGTGCCAGCAGTTGGGGGGGAGAAGGCTACGAGCAGTACTTC
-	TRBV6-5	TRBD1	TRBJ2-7	CASSFTEDRASEQYF	TGTGCCAGCAGCTTTACCGAGGACAGGGCCTCCGAGCAGTACTTC
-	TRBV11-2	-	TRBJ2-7	CASSLENRIVYEQYF	TGTGCCAGCAGCTTAGAAAACAGGATAGTCTACGAGCAGTACTTC
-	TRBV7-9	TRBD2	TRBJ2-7	CASSLGSGRYYEQYF	TGTGCCAGCAGCTTAGGTAGCGGGAGGTACTACGAGCAGTACTTC
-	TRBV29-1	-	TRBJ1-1	CSVDLRGVQIEAFF	TGCAGCGTTGACCTCCGCGGGGTTCAAATTGAAGCTTTCTTT
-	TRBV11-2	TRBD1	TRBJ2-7	CASSSLSGTGFYEQYF	TGTGCCAGCAGCTCCCTTTCGGGGACAGGGTTCTACGAGCAGTACTTC
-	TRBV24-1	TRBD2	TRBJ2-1	CATSDPQGGGRMDEQFF	TGTGCCACCAGTGATCCGCAAGGCGGGGGGCGCATGGATGAGCAGTTCTTC